Below, one T cell receptor (beta chain) is given with its context. The antigen it recognizes is unknown. No base-level quality is on record; no much larger clone is a single base apart. The cohort consisted of fewer than 700 healthy bone marrow donors. All cohort members were sampled while nominally healthy, although unrecorded immune exposures were likely present. The donor tested CMV seronegative, placing the donor among the approximately 360 seronegative members of the cohort. Every donor gave a peripheral blood sample, and the peripheral blood mononuclear cells from that sample were used for TCR beta sequencing. Genomic DNA was extracted from the blood cell samples with the Qiagen DNeasy Blood Extraction Kit. The germline V gene encodes CDR1 SGHRS and CDR2 YFSETQ. V and J lose 4 bases and 3 bases, and a span of 11 bases separates them. The CDR3 numbers 14 residues from cysteine through phenylalanine. Left in the record is the CDR3 DNA by itself, 42 bases read in frame from the first base.

This sample is part of a study of cytomegalovirus exposure and HLA in healthy donors (dated by TCRdb to about 2017). In the study overall: An earlier analysis of roughly 570 of the donors reported 276 Gb of sequence data and some 110 million unique TCR beta sequences obtained from 150 million to 200 million T cells. An early release covering 500 to 750 HLA-typed donors comprised about 310 gigabases of sequencing data and roughly 86 million unique TCR sequences. The genetic ancestry cluster associated with self-reported Caucasian donors included roughly 84% of the roughly 390 genotyped donors. The study was designed to test whether signatures of past pathogen exposure could be identified by cataloging public T cell receptors. The study profiled the T cell repertoires of about 720 subjects by immunosequencing and related them to cytomegalovirus serostatus. Besides the first cohort of 550 to 750 subjects, a separate validation cohort made up of around 120 different subjects was used. The study combined high-throughput TCR immunosequencing, statistical association of individual TCRs with disease status, and machine learning to predict cytomegalovirus infection status. A later analysis re-examined previously published TCR beta repertoires from several hundred donors and added high-resolution HLA genotyping to investigate patterns of TCR occurrence. In the later analysis, no new phenotypic data were used to find candidate immune exposures; instead, reliance was placed on TCR beta sequences and their occurrence across donors. An earlier analysis of 450 to 750 of the donors used high-throughput TCR beta sequencing to judge whether each TCR beta V gene segment behaved as functional or pseudogenic. Alongside the repertoire data, information on donor age, sex, ethnicity and CMV serostatus was compiled. A later genetic analysis used genome-wide SNP genotypes for 398 of the 666 donors, treating that subset as a discovery cohort. All discovery cohort repertoires had been generated on a single sequencing platform. HLA typing covered class I and class II loci at four-digit resolution. The number of typed donors differed by locus: about 620-640 for A, B, C, DRB1 and DQB1; approximately 530 for DQA1; approximately 610 for DPA1; and some 470 for DPB1. Because of strong linkage in the cohort, roughly 5 DR-DQ haplotypes were treated as single units for association and clustering. Among about 360 genotyped donors of the cohort, an average of approximately 250,000 unique TCR beta nucleotide sequences were sequenced per donor, roughly 20% of them non-productive. The research as a whole found: The classifier was reported to diagnose cytomegalovirus status with high specificity and sensitivity in both the original cohort and the validation cohort. Most TCR sequences were observed very rarely across donors, whereas some public TCRs were present in many individuals. Several of the top co-occurrence clusters appeared to be linked to parvovirus B19, influenza, CMV and Epstein-Barr virus, according to a later analysis. In a later analysis, over 15,000 TCR beta sequences were associated with specific HLA alleles at a false discovery rate of 0.05. A further reported finding was that TCR beta sequences accurately predicted the HLA-A and HLA-B alleles for most subjects in the first cohort. The only immune exposure information available for the cohort was CMV serostatus. In vitro tests confirmed that three of the cytomegalovirus-associated TCR beta chains recognize cytomegalovirus antigens. A later analysis found that most CMV-associated TCR beta chains appeared HLA-restricted, with HLA associations seemingly driven largely by CMV exposure. Correlated functional status among segregating V segments might reflect linkage disequilibrium, but an unknown experimental factor could not be ruled out. The earlier analysis of almost 600 of the donors excluded over 15 rarely observed V segments, including chromosome 9 orphons, because counts were too low. Assigning TCR associations to individual alleles was difficult when HLA alleles, especially DR and DQ, strongly co-occurred. Roughly uniform sequencing depth across donors was assumed in presence/absence analyses, although this assumption may not hold. Some IMGT-functional V segments, including TRBV6-2 and TRBV6-3, could not be told apart with the 87-base-pair reads, so those segments were excluded. According to the authors, the approach could potentially be generalized to other disease states and immunological phenotypes. In a later analysis, TCR association rates were found to vary across HLA loci, with the most associated TCRs seen for DRB1 alleles and the fewest for HLA-C alleles. A cluster of highly shared sequence variants was judged likely to be a technical artifact of the sequencing pipeline. HLA typing was unavailable for some donors at each locus, so association tests used only the typed subset. V-gene and J-gene trimming of TCR beta chains was associated with a missense DCLRE1C variant in a later genetic analysis, and the association was replicated in an independent cohort. Broadly in line with IMGT annotations, most TCR beta V segments showed up in productive rearrangements about 87% or about 30% of the time in an earlier analysis of around 600 of the donors. A later analysis found that HLA-associated TCR beta chains were more clonally expanded and had lower generation probabilities than equally common non-associated chains. In this cohort, only TCR beta chains were sequenced, and detectable features were limited by the absence of alpha or paired-chain data. Compared with the roughly 670-donor mean, donors in an Asian-associated ancestry cluster had fewer N-insertions in productive TCRs, according to a later genetic analysis. The study listed 150 to 200 TCR beta chains as associated with cytomegalovirus.

The method behind the library was the immunoSEQ multiplex PCR assay. A mixture of 60 forward primers for TCR Vbeta segments and 13 reverse primers for TCR Jbeta segments was used in the multiplex PCR. The CDR3 region of rearranged TCR beta genes was amplified from genomic DNA by a multiplex PCR assay. The amplified TCR beta libraries were sequenced on the Illumina HiSeq System as 87-base-pair reads. The authors processed their data as follows. A later analysis tallied around 82 million unique TCR beta chains across the 640 or so repertoires, and about 12 million of those chains were shared by two or more donors. Raw reads were error-corrected and collapsed into unique sequences with a nearest-neighbor algorithm that merged closely related sequences to remove PCR and sequencing errors. To assign V, D and J gene segments, CDR3 sequences were aligned to IMGT reference sequences. For a sequence to be retained, a match of at least six nucleotides was required to both a V gene segment and a J gene segment. Rearrangements were called productive when the CDR3 lacked stop codons and stayed in frame with V and J; all others were non-productive. CDR3 was defined by IMGT convention, running from the second conserved V-encoded cysteine to the conserved J-encoded phenylalanine. In an earlier analysis of more than 550 of the donors, sequences lacking an unambiguous match to a single V gene segment were excluded. In an earlier analysis of around 590 of the donors, a V segment was called functional when productive rearrangements were above 56.7%, and segregating when the standard deviation between donors exceeded 5%. A statistical classification framework was built to diagnose cytomegalovirus status from the catalog of TCR beta chain sequences. V and J gene assignment, in a later analysis, came from comparing TCR nucleotide sequences with IMGT/GENE-DB human TR gene sequences. The TCRdist pipeline was used in a later analysis to assign CDR3 sequences and most-parsimonious VDJ recombination scenarios. In a later analysis, each TCR beta chain was defined by its CDR3 amino acid sequence together with its V-gene family, and reads lacking a unique V-gene family were excluded. To address suspected cross-contamination and a sequencing artifact, a later analysis removed around 590 highly shared, low-generation-probability nucleotide sequences. A later analysis calculated a clonal expansion index for each public chain from normalized within-repertoire ranks of inferred template counts. Generation probabilities in a later analysis came from a VDJ recombination model fitted to out-of-frame rearrangements, and those results were checked against IGoR. In a later analysis, hypergeometric tests were used to score TCR-TCR, TCR-HLA and TCR-CMV co-occurrence, with a repertoire-size bias correction applied to TCR pairs. In a later analysis, false discovery rates were estimated by permuting HLA or CMV assignments 20 times. In a later analysis, co-occurring TCRs were grouped with DBSCAN, and TCRdist sequence similarity was added when clustering was performed within HLA-allele-positive subsets. Co-occurrence clustering excluded repertoires with fewer than 30,000 or more than 120,000 public chains, plus five with anomalous nucleotide sharing. The table was pulled from immuneACCESS by TCRdb, which kept in-frame rearrangements only. Such tables lose some clones; where checked, under half of the loss comes from unresolved V genes, and the rest has no known cause. V and J calls and clone size are those listed in that table; D and trimming were worked out from the DNA. This sample is represented by approximately 180,000 clones; more than 70% of them were singletons. 0.95% to 1.4% of the sample belongs to the ten largest clones.

Recombination joined TRBV5-1 with TRBJ1-3; 5 matching bases give a weak D call of TRBD1. The sequencing sample was made of PBMCs. The TCR sequence derives from a woman between 40 and 55 years old in good health and CMV-seronegative. The nucleotide sequence reads TGCGCCAGCAGCCAGGACAATGATGGAAACACCATATATTTT. This encodes CASSQDNDGNTIYF.